This T cell receptor (beta chain) was found in a study of blood T cell repertoires in COVID-19. On the study more broadly: Samples of COVID-19 (acute and convalescent) were obtained from the United States, Italy and Spain. T cells, B-cell-depleted T cells, or PBMCs provided the cDNA or gDNA that served as material.

Sequenced by immunoSEQ multiplex PCR; TCRdb stores in-frame clones only, minus some. Of about 200,000 clones in the sample, about 83% are singletons; the top ten hold 4.5% to 6.5%. Each participant's cohort was designated according to participant-reported clinical history. The CDR3 spans 13 residues. Trimming cost V 0 bases and J 6 bases, with 8 bases left between them. CDR1 is KGHSH, CDR2 LQKENI, per germline. This clone was counted only a few times. The sample carries other DNA sequences with the same CDR3. This TCR was sampled from a middle-aged man with acute COVID-19. Material for sequencing was PBMCs or T cells enriched from blood (not recorded which). This chain joins TRBV18 and TRBJ1-1; TRBD1 might be the D (5 bases). Here the CDR3 reads CASSPPSGAEAFF. The DNA of the CDR3 is TGTGCCAGCTCACCACCGTCGGGGGCTGAAGCTTTCTTT.